This T cell receptor beta chain appears in the sequencing data of a study of T cell responses to AZD1222 COVID-19 vaccine. Germline V lookup: CDR1 MNHNS, CDR2 SASEGT. This CDR3 spans 12 amino acids. Between the trimmed V and J ends, which lost 3 bases and 5 bases, there was a span of 7 bases. Findings and limits, study-wide: Receipt of two AZD1222 doses was followed by a rise in Spike-specific TCR breadth and depth. Donors were largely white British and mainly female; clonal diversity was possibly underestimated. Variant regions that are unmutated are reportedly the target of nearly half of spike-specific TCRs. The study sampled repertoires only after the peak T cell response.

As regards this clone: Antigen: not known. Different DNA sequences within this sample yield the same CDR3.

The protocol was immunoSEQ multiplex PCR, while the TCRdb copy is restricted to in-frame clones and leaves out a portion. The table shows 150,000 or so clones, with roughly nine tenths occurring only once. The sequence derives from an adult in good health. The sample in question was peripheral blood, obtained on day 0 of MenACWY control vaccination. V is TRBV6-1 and J is TRBJ1-2; D is perhaps TRBD1 (6 bases). This CDR3 is CASSDQGYGYTF. The CDR3 DNA reads TGTGCCAGCAGTGACCAGGGGTATGGCTACACCTTC.